This T cell receptor beta chain came from a study of early T cells in non-severe SARS-CoV-2 infection (dated by TCRdb to the early 2020s). In the study overall: Because TCR sequencing relied on bulk RNA taken from unsorted whole blood, pairing of alpha and beta chains was not possible. Beyond this particular receptor, the publication reports: VDJdb matching was skewed toward anti-spike CD8 responses, so virus-specific expansions were likely underestimated and private and CD4 specificities were missed.

The method was 5' RACE. TCRdb records NextSeq 500 as the sequencer. To correct for sequencing error and PCR bias, the TCR library protocol tagged individual cDNA molecules with unique molecular identifiers. Both TCR alpha and beta chains were sequenced, and tight co-correlation was observed between alpha and beta sequence abundances in each sample. For the original study's pipeline: Decombinator V4 was used to annotate TCR sequences for V gene, J gene and CDR3. Expanded TCRs were defined as changing significantly between any two time points under a Poisson model with p below 0.0001. Abundances of TCRs were expressed as counts per million after normalisation to the total number of TCRs sequenced in each sample. TRAV1-2 paired with TRAJ12, TRAJ20 or TRAJ33 defined MAIT TCRs, while TRAV10 paired with TRAJ18 defined iNKT TCRs. A search of VDJdb, accessed on 1 November 2021, was run for TCRs annotated to CMV, EBV and SARS-CoV-2, with TCRs annotated for multiple antigens excluded. TCRdb's own reprocessing of the public reads used fastp at Q25 and MiXCR and kept productive beta chains. Merged by CDR3 protein, the rows form single entries marked with the most common genes and DNA. The V and J calls were not made by the authors but by TCRdb's processing. This sample gives about 80,000 distinct CDR3 sequences in total; around 10% of them show up just once. The ten largest account for roughly 15% of the sample.

This clonotype was recorded many times. No antigen is known for it. Qualities for individual bases were not recorded, and no much larger clone is one base off. A case-control design nested within a healthcare worker cohort in London, UK, was used, with weekly nasopharyngeal swab PCR tests and blood sampling performed. Healthcare workers were enrolled in the week of the UK lockdown, from 23 to 31 March 2020, and were followed every week for up to about 15 weeks. Measured from the cysteine to the phenylalanine, the CDR3 is 18 residues long. The sequence is cut down to CDR3 DNA, 54 bases in frame from base 1. V sheds 1 base and J sheds 3 bases, leaving 22 bases between their ends. Reading the germline V gene gives CDR1 SGHRS and CDR2 YFSETQ.

The sequenced sample was whole blood, obtained at baseline. This receptor was obtained from an adult who was a healthcare worker with PCR-confirmed SARS-CoV-2 infection or an uninfected control (not recorded which). The donor label of this sample is uncertain. The V and J segments used are TRBV5-1 and TRBJ1-1, and TRBD1 may be the D gene, going by 5 matching bases. The DNA sequence is TGCGCCAGCAGCTTGATTGGGGCGTTAGAGGCTGCTGACACTGAAGCTTTCTTT. Its amino acids are CASSLIGALEAADTEAFF.